The 31 T cell receptor beta chains below come from one sample, sequenced in a study of blood T cell dynamics during melanoma immunotherapy. Sequencing used immunoSEQ multiplex PCR; TCRdb keeps in-frame clones, though not all of them. Of roughly 4,200 clones listed, around four fifths are singletons. Time point indicated: pre-treatment baseline. The material was blood, obtained from a patient treated with checkpoint blockade. These receptor sequences come from a human donor with melanoma.

The genes are TRBV28 and TRBJ2-5, with TRBD1 as a possible D gene (6 bases). The V gene's germline CDR1 is MDHEN and CDR2 SYDVKM. Trimming shortened V by 5 bases and J by 1 base, and 17 bases separated the two germline ends. This CDR3 has 16 residues. The CDR3 region has the DNA TGTGCCAGCAGTCCCAGGGGTAGCGTATTCCAAGAGACCCAGTACTTC. Amino acid sequence: CASSPRGSVFQETQYF.

The V gene is TRBV6-1, the J gene TRBJ1-1, with D maybe TRBD1 (6 bases). V lost 6 bases to trimming and J lost 1 base, with 12 bases between them. Germline V lookup: CDR1 MNHNS, CDR2 SASEGT. This CDR3 spans 14 amino acids. The CDR3 sequence: CASRVRGANTEAFF. The CDR3 DNA reads as TGTGCCAGCAGAGTCAGGGGAGCGAACACTGAAGCTTTCTTT.

The rearrangement links TRBV5-6 to TRBJ2-7; D is perhaps TRBD2 (7 bases). CDR3 length equals 12 residues. Germline assignment: CDR1 SGHDT and CDR2 YYEEEE. Trimming removed 7 bases at V and 10 bases at J, with 18 bases between. The CDR3 DNA follows: TGTGCCAGCGGGGGGGCTAGTGGGCCCCAGTACTTC. Amino acids: CASGGASGPQYF.

J is TRBJ2-7 and V is TRBV5-1; D might be TRBD2 (5 bases). Deletions cut 0 bases from V and 2 bases from J, with 15 bases between. The CDR3 is 16 residues long. CDR1 and CDR2 (germline): SGHRS, YFSETQ. DNA of the CDR3: TGCGCCAGCAGCTTGGGCGGCTTCGGGGATGCCTACGAGCAGTACTTC. It encodes CASSLGGFGDAYEQYF.

The chain recombines TRBV14 with TRBJ1-1, with unresolved D. Trimming took off 1 base at V and 0 bases at J, with 3 bases between the two ends. Germline values: CDR1 SGHDN, CDR2 FVKESK. The CDR3 loop spans 13 amino acids. CDR3 region: CASSQAMNTEAFF. The CDR3 nucleotides read TGTGCCAGCAGCCAAGCAATGAACACTGAAGCTTTCTTT.

The chain uses TRBV5-4 and TRBJ1-2; the match to TRBD1 covers 10 bases. Germline CDR1 is SGHNT and CDR2 is YYREEE (reference sequence). The CDR3 is 15 residues long. V was pared by 0 bases and J by 8 bases, with 7 bases of the junction left unmatched. The DNA of the CDR3 is TGTGCCAGCAGCTTGGGGGGACAGGGGACTTGGGGCTACACCTTC. It encodes CASSLGGQGTWGYTF.

The CDR3 region has the DNA TGTGCCAGCAGCTTAGCGGTCCAGGCCAGCTCCTATAATTCACCCCTCCACTTT. It encodes CASSLAVQASSYNSPLHF. The chain employs TRBV7-9 and TRBJ1-6; D not resolved. The CDR3 covers 18 residues. V shed 0 bases and J shed 0 bases, with 12 bases lying between them. Germline CDR1 and CDR2: SEHNR and FQNEAQ (reference sequence).

This chain joins TRBV5-5 and TRBJ2-5; D assignment may be TRBD1 or TRBD2 (5 bases each). Per germline, CDR1 SGHKS and CDR2 YYEKEE (reference sequence). Trimming stripped 5 bases from V and 4 bases from J, with 12 bases between. This CDR3 is 13 amino acids long. CDR3: CASSRDPRETQYF. The CDR3 DNA follows: TGTGCCAGCAGTCGGGACCCTAGAGAGACCCAGTACTTC.

The chain recombines TRBV7-3 with TRBJ1-2, with D perhaps matching TRBD1 (6 bases). Trimming removed 5 bases from V and 5 bases from J, with 12 bases in between. Germline assignment: CDR1 SGHTA and CDR2 FQGTGA. This CDR3 has 13 residues. CDR3 sequence (DNA): TGTGCCAGCAGCCCCCAAGGGGGTTATGGCTACACCTTC. It translates to CASSPQGGYGYTF.

The V and J genes are TRBV27 and TRBJ2-1, with TRBD2 as a possible D gene (6 bases). This CDR3 has 15 amino acids. Between the trimmed V and J ends, which lost 2 bases and 8 bases, there was a span of 16 bases. CDR1 and CDR2 (germline): MNHEY, SMNVEV (reference sequence). In DNA, the CDR3 is TGTGCCAGCAGTTTAAGGCGGGGCCCAGACGATGAGCAGTTCTTC. Translation gives CASSLRRGPDDEQFF.

The V gene is TRBV6-1, the J gene TRBJ1-6; 8 positions agree with TRBD1. Unmatched junction bases numbered 14, after V lost 8 bases and J lost 14 bases. The CDR3 extends over 14 amino acids. Germline CDR1 MNHNS, CDR2 SASEGT. The CDR3 region has the DNA TGTGCCAGCGAGACAGGGGAGGCTATTTTGTCCCTCCACTTT. Translating it yields CASETGEAILSLHF.

The chain couples TRBV11-2 to TRBJ2-6; no clear D. The CDR3 has 15 amino acids. The V end lost 1 base, the J end lost 0 bases, and 4 bases lay between the germline ends. CDR1 and CDR2 from the germline V gene are SGHAT and FQNNGV. The CDR3 sequence: CASSLVLSGANVLTF. For the CDR3, the DNA is TGTGCCAGCAGCTTAGTACTCTCTGGGGCCAACGTCCTGACTTTC.

This clone turned up a few times. The chain recombines TRBV6-5 with TRBJ1-6; tentative D call: TRBD1 (5 bases). The CDR3 runs 14 residues. V shed 4 bases and J shed 8 bases, with 12 bases lying between them. CDR1 MNHEY and CDR2 SVGAGI come from the germline V gene. The CDR3 DNA sequence: TGTGCCAGCAGTTTTCAGGGAACGGATTCACCCCTCCACTTT. It yields the protein CASSFQGTDSPLHF.

This clone has just one count. The V and J genes are TRBV5-1 and TRBJ2-7, with a weak D call TRBD2 (5 bases). Germline V gene lookup returns CDR1 SGHRS and CDR2 YFSETQ. V lost 7 bases and J lost 0, with 11 bases in between. This CDR3 comprises 13 residues. The CDR3 is CASSPGDSYEQYF. The CDR3 bases are TGCGCCAGCTCCCCCGGGGACTCCTACGAGCAGTACTTC.

The chain links TRBV5-1 to TRBJ1-1, with 9 bases identical to TRBD1. The CDR3 extends over 18 amino acids. Germline V gives CDR1 SGHRS, CDR2 YFSETQ. V was pared by 1 base and J by 4 bases, with 14 bases of the junction left unmatched. This CDR3 is CASSLRGTGYGGSTEAFF. CDR3 DNA sequence: TGCGCCAGCAGCTTGCGTGGGACAGGGTATGGGGGGAGCACTGAAGCTTTCTTT.

V gene TRBV21-1 combines with J gene TRBJ2-6; TRBD1, the table's D call, was not compared with the DNA. TRBV21-1 is a known pseudogene. CDR3 size: 17 residues. The CDR3 sequence: CASSKVGGKDGANVLTF. The CDR3 nucleotides read TGTGCCAGCAGCAAAGTAGGGGGAAAGGACGGGGCCAACGTCCTGACTTTC.

This rearrangement joins TRBV5-5 to TRBJ1-1; D might be TRBD1 (5 bases). V dropped 4 bases and J dropped 0 bases, with 19 bases sitting between them. The CDR3 loop spans 17 amino acids. The germline CDR1 and CDR2 sequences are SGHKS and YYEKEE (reference sequence). Written as DNA, the CDR3 is TGTGCCAGCAGCCCACAGGACCCCCTTTATCTGAACACTGAAGCTTTCTTT. This encodes CASSPQDPLYLNTEAFF.

This chain links TRBV11-3 with TRBJ1-1, with 7 bases that match TRBD1. Germline loops: CDR1 SGHNT, CDR2 YENEEA. With 5 bases clipped from V and 4 bases from J, the junction kept 10 bases outside the gene matches. This CDR3 region has 15 residues. CDR3 bases: TGTGCCAGCAGCCATCCCGACAGGGTAATCACTGAAGCTTTCTTT. This sequence encodes CASSHPDRVITEAFF. Drawing the rest from reference TRBV11-3 and TRBJ1-1, the complete variable domain is EAGVVQSPRYKIIEKKQPVAFWCNPISGHNTLYWYLQNLGQGPELLIRYENEEAVDDSQLPKDRFSAERLKGVDSTLKIQPAELGDSAVYLCASSHPDRVITEAFFGQGTRLTVV.

The chain employs TRBV5-8 and TRBJ2-5, with 7 bases that match TRBD1. The DNA end lines up better with TRBJ2-7; the J call may be wrong. The germline CDR1 and CDR2 sequences are SGHTS and YDEGEE. The CDR3 loop spans 15 amino acids. CDR3 residues: CASSSSRQGGDEQYF. The CDR3 DNA is TGTGCCAGCAGCTCATCGAGACAGGGCGGCGACGAGCAGTACTTC.

V usage is TRBV7-2 and J usage is TRBJ1-5; no clear D gene. The CDR3 has 12 amino acids. Germline values: CDR1 SGHTA, CDR2 FQGNSA. V dropped 2 bases and J dropped 4 bases, with 3 bases sitting between them. Here the CDR3 reads CASSLYNQPQHF. The CDR3 DNA reads as TGTGCCAGCAGCTTATATAATCAGCCCCAGCATTTT.

This chain links TRBV7-2 with TRBJ2-7, with D perhaps TRBD1 (5 bases). The CDR3 totals 13 residues. CDR1 and CDR2 (germline): SGHTA, FQGNSA. V lost 5 bases and J lost 3, with 11 bases in between. The DNA for the CDR3 is TGTGCCAGCAGCGCAGGGCACCTCTACGAGCAGTACTTC. Translating it yields CASSAGHLYEQYF.

This chain uses TRBV19 with TRBJ1-5; D uncertain. Trimming shortened V by 2 bases and J by 4 bases, and 6 bases separated the two germline ends. The CDR3 is 13 residues long. Per the germline V gene, CDR1 is LNHDA and CDR2 is SQIVND (reference sequence). Written as DNA, the CDR3 is TGTGCCAGTAGTATAAGGGCAAATCAGCCCCAGCATTTT. Translated, it gives CASSIRANQPQHF.

The rearrangement links TRBV7-6 to TRBJ1-3; perhaps TRBD1 as D (5 bases). Deletions cut 5 bases from V and 0 bases from J, with 8 bases between. The CDR3 totals 14 residues. Germline V gene sequence: CDR1 SGHVS, CDR2 FNYEAQ. The CDR3 region has the DNA TGTGCCAGCAGCCCAGGGCCCTCTGGAAACACCATATATTTT. It is translated as CASSPGPSGNTIYF.

This rearrangement joins TRBV2 to TRBJ1-4, with TRBD1 as a possible D gene (6 bases). V dropped 6 bases and J dropped 8 bases, with 16 bases sitting between them. This CDR3 contains 14 residues. CDR1 SNHLY and CDR2 FYNNEI come from the germline V gene. Here the CDR3 reads CASSLGRGREKLFF. CDR3 nucleotide sequence: TGTGCCAGCAGCCTGGGCAGGGGCCGGGAAAAACTGTTTTTT.

The J gene is TRBJ1-2, the V gene TRBV7-2; D gene ambiguous. The CDR3 runs to 12 residues. V was trimmed by 5 bases and J by 5 bases, leaving 9 bases between them. Germline V gene lookup returns CDR1 SGHTA and CDR2 FQGNSA. The CDR3 DNA sequence: TGTGCCAGCAGCACCCGGAGTTATGGCTACACCTTC. Translating gives CASSTRSYGYTF.

This clone occurred a few times. The rearrangement uses TRBV6-1 and TRBJ1-6; D is perhaps TRBD1 (6 bases). Germline V lookup: CDR1 MNHNS, CDR2 SASEGT. The CDR3 contains 14 residues. V shed 6 bases and J shed 5 bases, with 11 bases lying between them. CDR3 nucleotides: TGTGCCAGCAGAAGACAGGAGGATAATTCACCCCTCCACTTT. Its protein is CASRRQEDNSPLHF.

V usage is TRBV15 and J usage is TRBJ1-2; the D gene is possibly TRBD1 (5 bases). Germline CDR1 reads LNHNV; CDR2 reads YYDKDF (reference sequence). The V end was cut by 0 bases, the J end by 7 bases, with 12 bases between. The CDR3 is 14 residues long. The CDR3 DNA is TGTGCCACCAGCAGAGATCCGGCAGGGCCTGGCTACACCTTC. It translates to CATSRDPAGPGYTF.

The chain couples TRBV7-2 to TRBJ2-7; TRBD1 matches 9 bases. Germline loops: CDR1 SGHTA, CDR2 FQGNSA. Unmatched junction bases numbered 7, after V lost 5 bases and J lost 5 bases. The CDR3 runs to 14 residues. The CDR3 DNA follows: TGTGCCAGCAGCCGACAGGGGGTTGATGACGAGCAGTACTTC. This gives the protein CASSRQGVDDEQYF. The full variable domain, rest sourced from reference TRBV7-2 and TRBJ2-7, is GAGVSQSPSNKVTEKGKDVELRCDPISGHTALYWYRQSLGQGLEFLIYFQGNSAPDKSGLPSDRFSAERTGGSVSTLTIQRTQQEDSAVYLCASSRQGVDDEQYFGPGTRLTVT.

Sample share makes this clone large. V and J are TRBV28 and TRBJ1-5, with D perhaps matching TRBD1 (5 bases). Looked up from germline, CDR1 is MDHEN and CDR2 is SYDVKM. Trimming removed 8 bases from V and 4 bases from J, with 12 bases in between. The CDR3 covers 13 residues. This CDR3 reads CASRRDPNQPQHF. Written as DNA, the CDR3 is TGTGCCAGCCGCCGGGACCCTAATCAGCCCCAGCATTTT.

The chain has TRBV5-6 and TRBJ1-2, with D possibly matching TRBD1 (5 bases). V was cut by 2 bases and J by 0 bases, with 11 bases left in between. The CDR3 is 15 residues long. Germline-derived CDR1 and CDR2 are SGHDT and YYEEEE. CDR3 coding DNA: TGTGCCAGCAGCTTTCGAGGGGCAGCTAACTATGGCTACACCTTC. Translating it yields CASSFRGAANYGYTF.

This clone showed up just a few times. The chain employs TRBV19 and TRBJ1-2; D may be TRBD1 (5 bases). The ends were cut back, 7 bases at V and 5 bases at J, with 26 bases in the middle. CDR1 is LNHDA and CDR2 is SQIVND in the germline V gene (reference sequence). CDR3 length: 17 residues. This CDR3 reads CASKENGASGLLYGYTF. The CDR3 DNA reads TGTGCCAGTAAAGAGAACGGGGCTTCGGGGCTTCTGTATGGCTACACCTTC.